A single sample is the source of the 14 T cell receptor beta chains below, sequenced in a study of blood T cells in healthy people across ages. Primed by a sample-barcoded 5' primer and a J-beta primer mix, a second PCR proceeded for about 6 to 11 cycles. Each CDR3 protein is one row after TCRdb ran MiXCR on the 5' RACE reads. The sample shows 600,000 to 650,000 distinct CDR3 sequences, around 54% of them seen only once. Material: blood. The receptors here all came from a man in his 60s in good health.

The chain recombines TRBV3-1 with TRBJ2-1; 8 bases map to TRBD2. The CDR3 is 14 amino acids. V shed 3 bases and J 6 bases; nucleotides not matched to a gene: 4. Germline V lookup: CDR1 LGHDT, CDR2 YNNKEL (reference sequence). CDR3 DNA: TGTGCCAGCAGCCAGACTAGCGCTGGCAATGAGCAGTTCTTC. Translated: CASSQTSAGNEQFF.

This CDR3 is CASSQEGNRQGHTEAFF. The CDR3 DNA sequence: TGCGCCAGCAGCCAAGAGGGGAACAGACAGGGGCATACTGAAGCTTTCTTT. This rearrangement joins TRBV4-1 to TRBJ1-1, with 8 bases lining up with TRBD1. After removal of 0 bases from V and 5 bases from J, the junction contained 11 bases not matched to a gene. The CDR3 is made up of 17 amino acids. CDR1 and CDR2 from the germline V gene are MGHRA and YSYEKL.

Only a few counts were recorded for this clonotype. This chain uses TRBV4-1 with TRBJ2-7, with 9 bases identical to TRBD2. The CDR3 covers 18 residues. Trimming took 1 base from V and 0 from J; bases not matched to a gene: 10. In germline, CDR1 is MGHRA, CDR2 YSYEKL. CDR3 bases: TGCGCCAGCAGCCAAGGGAGTCTAGCGGGGTTTGACTCCTACGAGCAGTACTTC. As protein: CASSQGSLAGFDSYEQYF.

The rearrangement uses TRBV11-2 and TRBJ2-1; 9 nucleotides match TRBD1. Germline CDR1 SGHAT, CDR2 FQNNGV. This CDR3 has 14 residues. The trim removed 4 bases at V and 6 bases at J, leaving 4 bases unmatched. The CDR3: CASSSRTGVNEQFF. CDR3 bases: TGTGCCAGCAGCTCAAGGACAGGGGTCAATGAGCAGTTCTTC. Full variable domain (remainder filled in from reference TRBV11-2 and TRBJ2-1): EAGVAQSPRYKIIEKRQSVAFWCNPISGHATLYWYQQILGQGPKLLIQFQNNGVVDDSQLPKDRFSAERLKGVDSTLKIQPAKLEDSAVYLCASSSRTGVNEQFFGPGTRLTVL.

There are a few counts of this clonotype. The chain carries TRBV7-2 and TRBJ2-3; TRBD1 matches at 7 bases. Germline-derived CDR1 and CDR2 are SGHTA and FQGNSA. CDR3 length: 15 residues. The trim removed 7 bases at V and 0 bases at J, leaving 7 bases unmatched. The CDR3 DNA reads as TGTGCCAGCACCCTGACAGGGTTTAGCACAGATACGCAGTATTTT. Amino acids: CASTLTGFSTDTQYF.

The chain links TRBV6-5 to TRBJ1-2, with a tentative D call TRBD1 (6 bases). In germline, CDR1 is MNHEY, CDR2 SVGAGI. The V and J ends lost 5 bases and 8 bases respectively, with 15 bases between them. The CDR3 runs to 13 residues. CDR3 region: CASSTTGRGGYTF. The CDR3 coding sequence is TGTGCCAGCAGTACTACAGGGAGGGGAGGCTACACCTTC.

This rearrangement joins TRBV11-1 to TRBJ1-1, with D tentatively TRBD1 (6 bases). In germline, CDR1 is SGHAT, CDR2 FQDESV (reference sequence). The CDR3 runs to 13 residues. V lost 4 bases and J 10 bases, leaving 16 bases between the germline ends. The CDR3 nucleotides are TGTGCCAGCAGCTCGGGCCACAGGGAGAGAGCTTTCTTT. This sequence encodes CASSSGHRERAFF.

This clonotype was counted between two and nine times. In DNA form, the CDR3 reads TGTGCCAGCAGTCGCCCCGGGACAGGGGCCATCGAGACCCAGTACTTC. Protein product: CASSRPGTGAIETQYF. The chain carries TRBV27 and TRBJ2-5; the match to TRBD1 covers 10 bases. The CDR3 sequence is 16 residues long. The V gene's germline CDR1 is MNHEY and CDR2 SMNVEV (reference sequence). V lost 5 bases to trimming and J lost 5 bases; unmatched junction nucleotides: 11.

The gene calls are TRBV2 and TRBJ2-1; weak D call: TRBD1 (6 bases). V lost 8 bases and J 1 base, leaving 12 bases between the germline ends. Germline V CDR1 and CDR2: SNHLY, FYNNEI. The CDR3 length is 14 residues. CDR3 coding DNA: TGTGCCAGCTACGGACAGCTATCCTACAATGAGCAGTTCTTC. The encoded protein is CASYGQLSYNEQFF. The whole variable domain, filled in from reference TRBV2 and TRBJ2-1, reads EPEVTQTPSHQVTQMGQEVILRCVPISNHLYFYWYRQILGQKVEFLVSFYNNEISEKSEIFDDQFSVERPDGSNFTLKIRSTKLEDSAMYFCASYGQLSYNEQFFGPGTRLTVL.

In this sample, this clonotype turned up a few times. J is TRBJ2-7 and V is TRBV15, with D unclear. The CDR3 length is 13 residues. Trimming removed 3 bases from V and 2 bases from J, with 8 bases in between. The germline V gene encodes CDR1 LNHNV and CDR2 YYDKDF (reference sequence). DNA of the CDR3: TGTGCCACCAGCAGGGACGGAGCCTACGAGCAGTACTTC. Encoded protein: CATSRDGAYEQYF.

A note on this clonotype: This may come from a read error, since a much larger clone is one base off. The rearrangement links TRBV6-6 to TRBJ2-2; TRBD2 might be the D (6 bases). This CDR3 has 15 amino acids. Germline CDR1 MNHNY, CDR2 SVGAGI (reference sequence). The CDR3 nucleotides read TGTGCCAGCACCGATATCGGGGGTTTCACCGGGGGGCTGTTTTTT. Translating gives CASTDIGGFTGGLFF.

The rearrangement uses TRBV25-1 and TRBJ1-5; no clear D gene. CDR1 is MGHDK, CDR2 SYGVNS, per germline. The CDR3 covers 11 residues. V was pared by 7 bases and J by 4 bases, with 5 bases between. CDR3 in amino acids: CASTENQPQHF. The CDR3 nucleotides read TGTGCCAGCACCGAAAATCAGCCCCAGCATTTT.

This chain joins TRBV5-1 and TRBJ1-4, with D possibly being TRBD1 (5 bases). The CDR3 spans 18 residues. V was pared by 2 bases and J by 1 base, with 18 bases between. Germline values: CDR1 SGHRS, CDR2 YFSETQ. The chain's CDR3 is CASSLEPGPGGTNEKLFF. The CDR3 DNA sequence: TGCGCCAGCAGCTTAGAACCGGGACCGGGTGGAACTAATGAAAAACTGTTTTTT.

The gene calls are TRBV5-5 and TRBJ2-4; 9 bases line up with TRBD1. CDR1 and CDR2 (germline): SGHKS, YYEKEE (reference sequence). J was trimmed by 5 bases and V by 0 bases; bases with no gene match: 3. The CDR3 runs to 15 residues. The CDR3 reads CASSLVGQGQNIQYF. DNA of the CDR3: TGTGCCAGCAGCTTGGTAGGACAGGGGCAAAACATTCAGTACTTC.